This record concerns one T cell receptor beta chain sequence. The PCR made use of 60 Vbeta and 13 Jbeta primers. Produced via immunoSEQ multiplex PCR; TCRdb's table is partial and in-frame only. The table has 95,000 to 150,000 clones, about 75% seen once; the top ten hold 30%. Healthy individuals who donated bone marrow served as the donors. Germline CDR1 SQVTM, CDR2 ANQGSEA. CDR3 length: 13 residues. V lost 8 bases and J lost 4, with 17 bases in between. These data originate in a study of cytomegalovirus exposure and HLA in healthy donors. V gene TRBV29-1 combines with J gene TRBJ2-5; D is ambiguous. The sequenced sample was PBMCs. This receptor was obtained from a man aged 55 to 70 in good health and CMV-seropositive. Written as DNA, the CDR3 is TGCAGCCTCACATACTGGGCTGGAGAGACCCAGTACTTC. Encoded protein: CSLTYWAGETQYF. The variable domain in full, completed from reference TRBV29-1 and TRBJ2-5, reads SAVISQKPSRDICQRGTSLTIQCQVDSQVTMMFWYRQQPGQSLTLIATANQGSEATYESGFVIDKFPISRPNLTFSTLTVSNMSPEDSSIYLCSLTYWAGETQYFGPGTRLLVL.